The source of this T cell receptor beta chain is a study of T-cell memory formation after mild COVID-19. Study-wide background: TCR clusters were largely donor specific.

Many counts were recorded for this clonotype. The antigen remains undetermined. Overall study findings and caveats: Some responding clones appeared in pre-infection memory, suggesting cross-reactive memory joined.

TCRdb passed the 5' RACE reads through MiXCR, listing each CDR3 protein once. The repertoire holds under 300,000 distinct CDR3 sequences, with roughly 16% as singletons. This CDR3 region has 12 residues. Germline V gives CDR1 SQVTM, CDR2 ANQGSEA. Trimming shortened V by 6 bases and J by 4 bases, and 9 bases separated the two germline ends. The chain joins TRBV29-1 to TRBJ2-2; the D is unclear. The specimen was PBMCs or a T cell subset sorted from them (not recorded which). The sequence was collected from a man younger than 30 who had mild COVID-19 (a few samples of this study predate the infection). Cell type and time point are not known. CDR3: CSVTTGTGELFF. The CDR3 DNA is TGCAGCGTCACAACCGGCACCGGGGAGCTGTTTTTT.